This T cell receptor beta chain appears in the sequencing data of a study of vaccination effects on CD4 cells after COVID-19. For the study at large: Of the BNT162b2 and mRNA-1273 vaccines, participants received two doses of one or the other.

With the ViraFEST assay, the study expanded antigen-specific CD4+ T cells using viral peptide pools, then sequenced them. Cells that had been cultured for 10 days were the source of isolated CD4+ T cells. Each vaccine recipient was nucleocapsid antibody negative and had no prior SARS-CoV-2 infection. Under 2.5 million PBMC were seeded per well and grown in the presence of around 10 IU/ml IL-2 and about 10 ug/ml peptides. The authors exchanged half the medium for IL-2 medium on days 3 and 7. Study-wide findings and caveats: Limitations: small convalescent group and missing early post-infection timepoints.

Note on this clone: The antigen remains unidentified.

Profiled with immunoSEQ multiplex PCR; TCRdb holds only in-frame clones, not every one. The table lists around 71,000 clones, approximately 70% of them singletons. CDR1 SGHVS and CDR2 FQNEAQ come from the germline V gene. Trimming stripped 10 bases from V and 9 bases from J, with 14 bases between. There are 11 residues in the CDR3. This TCR came from a human donor who received a COVID-19 vaccine. The V call is TRBV7-8, the J call TRBJ2-3; D possibly corresponds to TRBD1 (7 bases). Specimen: CD4+ T cells from PBMCs cultured with HCoV-OC43 spike peptides, collected before COVID-19 vaccination. The subset denotes: HCoV-OC43 spike overlapping peptide pool stimulation. The CDR3 bases are TGTGCCACCGCCAGGGGGGTAACGCAGTATTTT. Protein product: CATARGVTQYF.